Reported below is one T cell receptor (beta chain). Its antigen is as yet unknown. As for time point: newly diagnosed, previously untreated cHL patient sample. Magnetic negative selection was used to purify CD8+ T cells from thawed PBMCs. The sample originates from a study of PD-1 blockade in classical Hodgkin lymphoma. Broader study findings: The study reported lower baseline TCR diversity in newly diagnosed patients than in healthy donors.

TCRdb's copy holds only in-frame clones and misses some; the assay was immunoSEQ multiplex PCR. The sample lists 5,000 to 6,500 clones, around 87% occurring once. V shed 4 bases and J shed 4 bases, with 13 bases lying between them. From germline, CDR1 is SGHVS and CDR2 FQNEAQ. This CDR3 spans 14 amino acids. Sequenced material: CD8+ T cells from blood. This sequence joins TRBV7-8 and TRBJ1-2, with D maybe TRBD1 (5 bases). The origin of this receptor is a human donor with classical Hodgkin lymphoma. CDR3 nucleotides: TGTGCCAGCAGCTCAGGGACGACGACCTATGGCTACACCTTC. Protein product: CASSSGTTTYGYTF.